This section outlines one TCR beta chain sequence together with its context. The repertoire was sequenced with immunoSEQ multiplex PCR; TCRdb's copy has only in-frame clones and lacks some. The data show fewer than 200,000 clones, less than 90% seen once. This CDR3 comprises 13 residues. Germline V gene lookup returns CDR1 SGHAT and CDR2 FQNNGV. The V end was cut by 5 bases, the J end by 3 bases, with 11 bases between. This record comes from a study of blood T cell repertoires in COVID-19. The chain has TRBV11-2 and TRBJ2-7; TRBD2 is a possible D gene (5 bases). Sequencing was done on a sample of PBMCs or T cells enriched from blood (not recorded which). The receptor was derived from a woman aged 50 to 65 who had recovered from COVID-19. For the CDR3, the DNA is TGTGCCAGCAGCCCCGGGGTCCTCTACGAGCAGTACGTC. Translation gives CASSPGVLYEQYV.